This T cell receptor beta chain was recovered during a study of graft-versus-host responses after intestinal transplantation. The overall study: Recipients received multivisceral, liver-intestinal, or isolated intestinal transplants. Uniformly, recipients were administered anti-thymocyte globulin induction with subsequent tacrolimus and steroids for around 3 years. Whole-study results and caveats: Present in recipient marrow, GvH clones included some that appeared first in ileum or blood.

Concerning this clone: Its target is unknown.

Sequencing used immunoSEQ multiplex PCR; TCRdb keeps in-frame clones, though not all of them. The table has around 20,000 clones, approximately 89% seen once; the top ten hold approximately 5%. The CDR3 length is 17 residues. The specimen was PBMCs, collected around 68 days after intestinal transplantation. The J gene is TRBJ1-6, the V gene TRBV21-1. TRBV21-1 is a known pseudogene. The sequence was collected from a human patient who received an intestinal transplant, so some T cells may come from the graft donor. The CDR3 sequence is CASSKARVRSYNSPLHF. For the CDR3, the DNA is TGTGCCAGCAGCAAAGCGAGGGTCAGGTCCTATAATTCACCCCTCCACTTT.